Following are 15 T cell receptor beta chains from one sample sequenced in a study of T-cell reconstitution after alpha-beta-depleted transplantation in children. Molecular barcoding with unique molecular identifiers was used for the TCRbeta library. TCRdb itself ran the PCR reads through MiXCR, one entry per CDR3 protein. Among around 600,000 distinct CDR3 sequences, about 10% were seen once, and the ten largest hold about 4.2%. Specimen: PBMCs from the stem cell graft donor, collected from the stem cell graft. The receptor set was obtained from a human donor who donated a stem cell graft to a child with acute myeloid leukemia.

The table lists this clonotype with a few counts. V is TRBV4-3 and J is TRBJ2-7; D is tentatively TRBD1 or TRBD2 (6 bases each). The ends were cut back, 0 bases at V and 6 bases at J, with 12 bases in the middle. Germline lookup yields CDR1 LGHNA and CDR2 YSLEER. CDR3 length: 14 residues. CDR3 nucleotides: TGCGCCAGCAGCCAAGAGCAGGGGACTTCCGAGCAGTACTTC. Translated, it gives CASSQEQGTSEQYF.

The chain combines TRBV7-3 with TRBJ2-2; D is undetermined. V shed 0 bases and J shed 6 bases, with 8 bases lying between them. Per germline, CDR1 SGHTA and CDR2 FQGTGA. The CDR3 loop spans 14 amino acids. The CDR3 sequence: CASSLTSFPGELFF. The CDR3 DNA is TGTGCCAGCAGCTTAACTAGTTTTCCCGGGGAGCTGTTTTTT.

This clonotype was found many times. This chain joins TRBV4-2 and TRBJ2-7; D is possibly TRBD2 (5 bases). The V gene's germline CDR1 is LGHNA and CDR2 YNFKEQ. V gave up 0 bases and J gave up 3 bases, with 12 bases separating them. This CDR3 region has 15 residues. The CDR3 spells CASSQEGFRDYEQYF. The CDR3 DNA sequence: TGTGCCAGCAGCCAAGAGGGGTTCCGGGACTACGAGCAGTACTTC.

This clonotype was seen only a few times. The chain is built from TRBV20-1 and TRBJ2-3; 7 nucleotides agree with TRBD1. Germline CDR1 DFQATT, CDR2 SNEGSKA (reference sequence). After removal of 6 bases from V and 8 bases from J, the junction contained 5 bases not matched to a gene. The CDR3 loop spans 11 amino acids. DNA of the CDR3: TGCAGTGCGGAACAGGGGAGTACGCAGTATTTT. Encoded protein: CSAEQGSTQYF.

Only a few counts were recorded for this clonotype. V and J are TRBV27 and TRBJ1-1; D is ambiguous. The CDR3 runs 16 residues. V dropped 0 bases and J dropped 5 bases, with 16 bases sitting between them. CDR1 and CDR2 from the germline V gene are MNHEY and SMNVEV (reference sequence). The chain's CDR3 is CASSLSPRVVGTEAFF. For the CDR3, the DNA is TGTGCCAGCAGTTTATCCCCACGGGTAGTTGGAACTGAAGCTTTCTTT.

This clonotype was detected ten times or more. The chain links TRBV29-1 to TRBJ2-1, with TRBD2 identical over 12 bases. With 2 bases clipped from V and 7 bases from J, the junction kept 6 bases outside the gene matches. Germline values: CDR1 SQVTM, CDR2 ANQGSEA. This CDR3 has 15 residues. This CDR3 reads CSVESSGRASNEQFF. CDR3 in DNA: TGCAGCGTTGAATCTAGCGGGAGGGCCAGTAATGAGCAGTTCTTC.

The CDR3 sequence is CATSRLAGGKLYEQYF. In DNA, the CDR3 is TGTGCCACCAGCAGACTAGCGGGAGGGAAATTATACGAGCAGTACTTC. This chain connects TRBV15 to TRBJ2-7; 12 nucleotides align to TRBD2. The CDR3 is 16 amino acids. The V gene end was trimmed by 2 bases and the J gene end by 4 bases; junction bases not matched to a gene: 6. The V gene's germline CDR1 is LNHNV and CDR2 YYDKDF (reference sequence).

The chain carries TRBV12-5 and TRBJ2-5; D perhaps matches TRBD2 (6 bases). The CDR3 has 15 residues. V lost 2 bases, J lost 5 bases, and 15 bases lay in between. Germline V gives CDR1 LGHNT, CDR2 FRNRAP. The CDR3 is CASGLIVVRGETQYF. The CDR3 nucleotides read TGTGCTAGTGGTTTGATAGTTGTACGGGGGGAGACCCAGTACTTC.

This clonotype was detected a few times. The rearrangement uses TRBV28 and TRBJ2-1; D ambiguous. Germline V lookup: CDR1 MDHEN, CDR2 SYDVKM. The CDR3 consists of 14 residues. V lost 7 bases, J lost 3 bases, and 13 bases lay in between. This CDR3 is CASNSNPGYNEQFF. In DNA, the CDR3 is TGTGCCAGCAACTCGAACCCCGGCTACAATGAGCAGTTCTTC.

The chain links TRBV20-1 to TRBJ2-7; 9 bases are a match to TRBD2. There are 15 residues in the CDR3. Trimming removed 2 bases from V and 0 bases from J; junction bases left unmatched: 5. Germline V gene data show CDR1 as DFQATT and CDR2 as SNEGSKA (reference sequence). The CDR3 region is CSARSRLADSYEQYF. In DNA form, the CDR3 reads TGCAGTGCTAGATCCCGACTAGCGGACTCCTACGAGCAGTACTTC.

The rearrangement links TRBV7-9 to TRBJ2-1; TRBD2 agrees at 9 bases. From germline, CDR1 is SEHNR and CDR2 FQNEAQ (reference sequence). V dropped 6 bases and J dropped 10; count of bases not matched to a gene: 10. The CDR3 sequence is 14 residues long. DNA of the CDR3: TGTGCCAGCAGGAGTAGCGGGAGTCAAGGAGAGCAGTTCTTC. Protein product: CASRSSGSQGEQFF.

V gene TRBV20-1 combines with J gene TRBJ2-1, with 7 bases fitting TRBD2. The ends lost 0 bases at V and 4 bases at J; junction bases unmatched: 6. The CDR3 totals 15 residues. CDR1 and CDR2 (germline): DFQATT, SNEGSKA (reference sequence). The CDR3 DNA sequence: TGCAGTGCTAGAGATTCCGGGAGGCCGTACAATGAGCAGTTCTTC. This encodes CSARDSGRPYNEQFF.

This clonotype has a handful of counts. V gene TRBV24-1 combines with J gene TRBJ1-2, with 7 nucleotides matching TRBD1. Looked up from germline, CDR1 is KGHDR and CDR2 is SFDVKD. V trimming: 6 bases; J trimming: 5 bases; junction bases outside the gene matches: 8. This CDR3 is 14 amino acids long. CDR3 sequence: CATSPPGQNYGYTF. CDR3 DNA: TGTGCCACCAGTCCCCCGGGACAGAATTATGGCTACACCTTC.

The chain recombines TRBV4-3 with TRBJ1-3; D unresolved. The CDR3 is 16 amino acids. Germline values: CDR1 LGHNA, CDR2 YSLEER. Trimming cost V 8 bases and J 4 bases, with 21 bases left between them. CDR3 protein: CASSQSDVRAGNTIYF. The CDR3 DNA sequence: TGCGCCAGCTCCCAAAGTGATGTAAGGGCGGGAAACACCATATATTTT.

This sequence joins TRBV7-3 and TRBJ1-1; tentative D call: TRBD1 (6 bases). Per the germline V gene, CDR1 is SGHTA and CDR2 is FQGTGA. V lost 5 bases and J 3 bases, leaving 10 bases between the germline ends. The CDR3 is 13 residues long. The CDR3 sequence: CASSDRPDTEAFF. The CDR3 nucleotides are TGTGCCAGCAGCGACAGGCCTGACACTGAAGCTTTCTTT. Full variable domain (rest looked up from reference TRBV7-3 and TRBJ1-1): GAGVSQTPSNKVTEKGKYVELRCDPISGHTALYWYRQSLGQGPEFLIYFQGTGAADDSGLPNDRFFAVRPEGSVSTLKIQRTERGDSAVYLCASSDRPDTEAFFGQGTRLTVV.